A selection of T cell receptor beta chains follows, all from one sample in a study of T-cell reconstitution after alpha-beta-depleted transplantation in children. TCRdb reprocessed the PCR reads via MiXCR and lists one record per CDR3 protein. The repertoire includes 360,000 or so distinct CDR3 sequences, about a fifth of them detected once, and around 3.9% sits in the top ten. This specimen consisted of PBMCs from the stem cell graft donor, obtained from the stem cell graft. These receptors all stem from a human donor who donated a stem cell graft to a child with acute myeloid leukemia. The CDR3 runs from the conserved cysteine through the conserved F or W.

j_gene: TRBJ2-5
v_gene: TRBV29-1
CDR3aa: CSVAIEYQETQYF

j_gene: TRBJ2-1
v_gene: TRBV20-1
CDR3aa: CSAPRTSGRRVDNEQFF

j_gene: TRBJ2-1
v_gene: TRBV12-3/TRBV12-4
CDR3aa: CASSPARSSGRDNEQFF

j_gene: TRBJ2-5
v_gene: TRBV9
CDR3aa: CASSPGGTQETQYF

j_gene: TRBJ2-5
v_gene: TRBV20-1
CDR3aa: CSARELRGTQYF

j_gene: TRBJ2-7
v_gene: TRBV30
CDR3aa: CAWIPGLAGAYEQYF

j_gene: TRBJ2-4
v_gene: TRBV12-3/TRBV12-4
CDR3aa: CASSFSQAIQYF

j_gene: TRBJ2-7
v_gene: TRBV12-3/TRBV12-4
CDR3aa: CASSFWFYEQYF

j_gene: TRBJ2-2
v_gene: TRBV12-3/TRBV12-4
CDR3aa: CASSLLAGDTGELFF

j_gene: TRBJ2-1
v_gene: TRBV6-6
CDR3aa: CASSYALF

j_gene: TRBJ2-3
v_gene: TRBV27
CDR3aa: CASSLSRRGLQDTQYF

j_gene: TRBJ2-5
v_gene: TRBV6-6
CDR3aa: CASSSDETQYF

j_gene: TRBJ2-5
v_gene: TRBV15
CDR3aa: CATSRDLSGSETQYF

j_gene: TRBJ2-3
v_gene: TRBV6-5
CDR3aa: CASSSTSGDTDTQYF

j_gene: TRBJ2-7
v_gene: TRBV28
CDR3aa: CASTQPGAYEQYF

j_gene: TRBJ2-1
v_gene: TRBV5-1
CDR3aa: CASTGKGFGGNEQFF

j_gene: TRBJ2-7
v_gene: TRBV5-1
CDR3aa: CASSWPGGGYEQYF

j_gene: TRBJ2-1
v_gene: TRBV5-1
CDR3aa: CASSLRQDRNEQFF

j_gene: TRBJ2-1
v_gene: TRBV12-3/TRBV12-4
CDR3aa: CASSLGPHGSYNEQFF

j_gene: TRBJ2-4
v_gene: TRBV29-1
CDR3aa: CSVGGGALAKNIQYF

j_gene: TRBJ2-2
v_gene: TRBV7-8
CDR3aa: CASSLAYQSNTGELFF

j_gene: TRBJ1-1
v_gene: TRBV5-1
CDR3aa: CASSLEGHSTEAFF

j_gene: TRBJ2-7
v_gene: TRBV1
CDR3aa: CTSSRHYEQYF

j_gene: TRBJ1-1
v_gene: TRBV20-1
CDR3aa: CSARDTGILHYTEAFF

j_gene: TRBJ2-1
v_gene: TRBV4-2
CDR3aa: CASSQEYRTRVVNEQFF

j_gene: TRBJ2-7
v_gene: TRBV7-1
CDR3aa: CASSSPRNSGVVSRHEQYF

j_gene: TRBJ2-5
v_gene: TRBV24-1
CDR3aa: CATSDLAFGGLETQYF

j_gene: TRBJ2-1
v_gene: TRBV2
CDR3aa: CASSPPTSENEQFF

j_gene: TRBJ2-3
v_gene: TRBV7-8
CDR3aa: CASSTVEVQYF

j_gene: TRBJ2-1
v_gene: TRBV28
CDR3aa: CASSTPTARPFF

j_gene: TRBJ2-6
v_gene: TRBV7-2
CDR3aa: CASSLGGQLHNVLTF

j_gene: TRBJ2-1
v_gene: TRBV5-1
CDR3aa: CASSPGTGLNEQFF

j_gene: TRBJ2-2
v_gene: TRBV12-3/TRBV12-4
CDR3aa: CASSNRDANTGELFF

j_gene: TRBJ1-1
v_gene: TRBV29-1
CDR3aa: CSVEFTRRGLNTEAFF

j_gene: TRBJ2-2
v_gene: TRBV7-9
CDR3aa: CASSSDRGDYTGELFF

j_gene: TRBJ2-1
v_gene: TRBV20-1
CDR3aa: CSASNLVEGGSYNEQFF

j_gene: TRBJ2-2
v_gene: TRBV3-1
CDR3aa: CASSPDLGNTGELFF

j_gene: TRBJ2-1
v_gene: TRBV12-3/TRBV12-4
CDR3aa: CASSLARIGGEQFF

j_gene: TRBJ2-1
v_gene: TRBV5-1
CDR3aa: CASSQGPNSYNEQFF

j_gene: TRBJ2-1
v_gene: TRBV6-5
CDR3aa: CASSYSAGLVAFEQFF

j_gene: TRBJ2-7
v_gene: TRBV6-2/TRBV6-3
CDR3aa: CASSYPLGVSYEQYF

j_gene: TRBJ2-7
v_gene: TRBV18
CDR3aa: CASSPTTVGEQYF

j_gene: TRBJ2-2
v_gene: TRBV7-2
CDR3aa: CASSSGTGELFF